This T cell receptor beta chain is drawn from a study of blood T cells in healthy people across ages. Next came a second PCR, run for about 6 to 11 cycles, which used a sample-barcoded 5' primer along with a J-beta primer mix. TCRdb itself ran the 5' RACE reads through MiXCR, one entry per CDR3 protein. Seen here are approximately 1,000,000 distinct CDR3 sequences, roughly two fifths observed once, and the top ten hold about an eighth. Sequencing was done on a sample of blood. This sequence was found in a man younger than 30 in good health.

The CDR3 DNA reads as TGTGCCACCAGTGACGCCGTTGTAGGGACAGGGGGCCATCAGCCCCAGCATTTT. It codes for CATSDAVVGTGGHQPQHF. The chain joins TRBV24-1 to TRBJ1-5; 12 nucleotides match TRBD1. The CDR3 runs to 18 residues. V was pared by 4 bases and J by 5 bases, with 11 bases of the junction left unmatched. CDR1 and CDR2 (germline): KGHDR, SFDVKD.